Presented here are 19 T cell receptor beta chains from one specimen sequenced in a study of control samples from healthy donors and cancer patients. Profiled with immunoSEQ multiplex PCR; TCRdb holds only in-frame clones, not every one. The table shows some 150,000 clones, with roughly 94% occurring only once. The sample consisted of blood. The receptors were gathered from a middle-aged man in good health.

The gene calls are TRBV28 and TRBJ1-1; D unclear. This CDR3 has 14 residues. Trimming left V 0 bases short and J 2 bases short, with 7 bases between. Germline CDR1 and CDR2: MDHEN and SYDVKM. In DNA form, the CDR3 reads TGTGCCAGCAGTTTATGGCGGGGAAACACTGAAGCTTTCTTT. As protein: CASSLWRGNTEAFF.

This clone was found once. V usage is TRBV6-5 and J usage is TRBJ1-2; 7 bases map to TRBD1. V was clipped by 6 bases and J by 7 bases; unmatched bases: 8. CDR3 length: 13 amino acids. The germline gives CDR1 MNHEY, CDR2 SVGAGI. In nucleotides, the CDR3 is TGTGCCAGCAGCCAGGGACAGAGTATTGGCTACACCTTC. Encoded protein: CASSQGQSIGYTF.

The rearrangement joins TRBV4-1 to TRBJ1-2, with TRBD1 as a possible D gene (6 bases). This CDR3 has 15 amino acids. CDR1 and CDR2 from the germline V gene are MGHRA and YSYEKL. V was shortened by 0 bases and J by 7 bases, with 15 bases between the two germline ends. CDR3 bases: TGCGCCAGCAGCCAAGATGGTACAGGGTTTTTTGGCTACACCTTC. Amino acid sequence: CASSQDGTGFFGYTF.

The CDR3 here is CASSLEGRGSEAFF. The CDR3 coding sequence is TGCGCCAGCAGCTTGGAAGGCAGGGGGAGTGAAGCTTTCTTT. The chain joins TRBV5-1 to TRBJ1-1; TRBD1 matches at 7 bases. CDR3 length equals 14 residues. Trimming at V came to 0 bases and at J to 7 bases, leaving 6 bases not matched to a gene. Germline assignment: CDR1 SGHRS and CDR2 YFSETQ.

This chain joins TRBV6-2 or TRBV6-3 and TRBJ2-3; 13 nucleotides agree with TRBD2. The V segment lost 6 bases and the J segment 6 bases; nucleotides outside the gene matches: 6. CDR3 length equals 15 residues. In germline, CDR1 is MNHEY, CDR2 SVGEGT. The CDR3, as DNA: TGTGCCAGCAGCCCGGGACTAGCGGGGTCGGATACGCAGTATTTT. Its translation is CASSPGLAGSDTQYF.

The gene calls are TRBV24-1 and TRBJ2-2; D remains unclear. Trimming cost V 3 bases and J 1 base, with 5 bases left between them. The CDR3 has 14 amino acids. Germline V gene lookup returns CDR1 KGHDR and CDR2 SFDVKD. CDR3 loop: CATSDQLNTGELFF. CDR3 sequence (DNA): TGTGCCACCAGTGATCAGTTGAACACCGGGGAGCTGTTTTTT.

V is TRBV27 and J is TRBJ2-7; D is perhaps TRBD1 (5 bases). The CDR3 contains 15 residues. Germline values: CDR1 MNHEY, CDR2 SMNVEV (reference sequence). V lost 1 base and J 2 bases, leaving 12 bases between the germline ends. This CDR3 is CASSLFGAVTYEQYF. The CDR3, as DNA: TGTGCCAGCAGTTTATTTGGGGCAGTTACCTACGAGCAGTACTTC.

The J gene is TRBJ1-1, the V gene TRBV7-9, with D unclear. Germline V gives CDR1 SEHNR, CDR2 FQNEAQ (reference sequence). Trimming pared 1 base from V and 6 bases from J, leaving 6 bases between. CDR3 length equals 12 residues. The CDR3 is CASSLGPSEAFF. The CDR3 region has the DNA TGTGCCAGCAGCTTAGGCCCTTCTGAAGCTTTCTTT.

CDR3 region: CASSPRGARENEQFF. DNA of the CDR3: TGTGCCAGTAGTCCCCGGGGGGCCAGGGAGAATGAGCAGTTCTTC. V usage is TRBV19 and J usage is TRBJ2-1, with D possibly TRBD2 on 7 matching bases. This CDR3 has 15 amino acids. V was cut by 5 bases and J by 7 bases, with 18 bases left in between. The V gene's germline CDR1 is LNHDA and CDR2 SQIVND (reference sequence).

This clone was counted a single time. J is TRBJ1-1 and V is TRBV7-2, with D maybe TRBD1 (6 bases). The CDR3 sequence is 12 residues long. The V and J ends lost 2 bases and 7 bases respectively, with 8 bases between them. CDR1 is SGHTA and CDR2 is FQGNSA in the germline V gene. CDR3 DNA: TGTGCCAGCAGCTTAAGGGGGAATGAAGCTTTCTTT. Its translation: CASSLRGNEAFF.

The genes are TRBV1 and TRBJ2-5; no check of the table's D call, TRBD1, against the DNA was made. TRBV1 is flagged as a pseudogene. CDR3 size: 13 residues. The CDR3 spells CTQLTTDQETQYF. The CDR3 DNA sequence: TGCACACAGCTCACGACGGATCAAGAGACCCAGTACTTC.

This clone occurred once. V is TRBV6-6 and J is TRBJ2-3, with D possibly being TRBD1 (6 bases). With 5 bases removed from V and 2 bases from J, the gap between germline ends came to 11 bases. Germline values: CDR1 MNHNY, CDR2 SVGAGI (reference sequence). The length of the CDR3 is 14 residues. The CDR3 region is CASSPGHTTDTQYF. In DNA form, the CDR3 reads TGTGCCAGCAGTCCGGGACACACCACAGATACGCAGTATTTT.

The CDR3 nucleotides read TGTGCCAGCAGTCTACTTACAGGGGGCAATGGCTACACCTTC. Translated: CASSLLTGGNGYTF. V gene TRBV27 combines with J gene TRBJ1-2; TRBD1 matches at 9 bases. CDR3 length: 14 amino acids. Trimming at V came to 5 bases and at J to 6 bases, leaving 7 bases not matched to a gene. Germline CDR1 is MNHEY and CDR2 is SMNVEV (reference sequence).

The gene calls are TRBV5-6 and TRBJ1-2, with D uncertain. The CDR3 is 14 amino acids. Germline lookup yields CDR1 SGHDT and CDR2 YYEEEE. V was cut by 1 base and J by 3 bases, with 10 bases left in between. The DNA for the CDR3 is TGTGCCAGCAGCTTGAATTTCGGGGACTATGGCTACACCTTC. Translation: CASSLNFGDYGYTF.

The rearrangement uses TRBV11-3 and TRBJ2-3; 7 nucleotides align to TRBD1. This CDR3 is built from 13 residues. Trimming took 5 bases from V and 5 from J; bases not matched to a gene: 4. Germline lookup yields CDR1 SGHNT and CDR2 YENEEA. The CDR3 here is CASSIRGQDTQYF. The CDR3 DNA reads TGTGCCAGCAGCATTAGGGGGCAAGATACGCAGTATTTT.

This chain connects TRBV19 to TRBJ1-4; D unclear. CDR1 and CDR2 from the germline V gene are LNHDA and SQIVND (reference sequence). The CDR3 has 13 amino acids. V was clipped by 4 bases and J by 6 bases, with 9 bases between them. CDR3 region: CASSTATDEKLFF. In nucleotides, the CDR3 is TGTGCCAGTAGTACAGCCACGGATGAAAAACTGTTTTTT. The variable domain in full, completed from reference TRBV19 and TRBJ1-4, reads DGGITQSPKYLFRKEGQNVTLSCEQNLNHDAMYWYRQDPGQGLRLIYYSQIVNDFQKGDIAEGYSVSREKKESFPLTVTSAQKNPTAFYLCASSTATDEKLFFGSGTQLSVL.

The genes are TRBV6-6 and TRBJ1-2; the match to TRBD1 covers 8 bases. Germline-derived CDR1 and CDR2 are MNHNY and SVGAGI (reference sequence). The J segment lost 5 bases and the V segment lost 5 bases, leaving 4 bases of the junction unmatched. The CDR3 contains 13 residues. The CDR3 region is CASSPDRAYGYTF. The CDR3 bases are TGTGCCAGCAGTCCGGACAGGGCGTATGGCTACACCTTC.

This clone was counted a single time. This chain joins TRBV7-9 and TRBJ2-7; D may match TRBD1 or TRBD2 (5 bases each). The CDR3 contains 14 residues. V was trimmed by 1 base and J by 10 bases, leaving 17 bases between them. The germline V gene has CDR1 SEHNR and CDR2 FQNEAQ (reference sequence). The CDR3 sequence is CASSLGANTGPQYF. For the CDR3, the DNA is TGTGCCAGCAGCTTAGGAGCTAACACGGGGCCCCAGTACTTC.

The chain carries TRBV5-4 and TRBJ1-2; TRBD1 might be the D (5 bases). Between the trimmed V and J ends, which lost 4 bases and 8 bases, there was a span of 12 bases. CDR1 and CDR2 from the germline V gene are SGHNT and YYREEE (reference sequence). This CDR3 contains 12 residues. The DNA for the CDR3 is TGTGCCAGCAGCCCAGGGTCGAGAGGCTACACCTTC. It encodes CASSPGSRGYTF.